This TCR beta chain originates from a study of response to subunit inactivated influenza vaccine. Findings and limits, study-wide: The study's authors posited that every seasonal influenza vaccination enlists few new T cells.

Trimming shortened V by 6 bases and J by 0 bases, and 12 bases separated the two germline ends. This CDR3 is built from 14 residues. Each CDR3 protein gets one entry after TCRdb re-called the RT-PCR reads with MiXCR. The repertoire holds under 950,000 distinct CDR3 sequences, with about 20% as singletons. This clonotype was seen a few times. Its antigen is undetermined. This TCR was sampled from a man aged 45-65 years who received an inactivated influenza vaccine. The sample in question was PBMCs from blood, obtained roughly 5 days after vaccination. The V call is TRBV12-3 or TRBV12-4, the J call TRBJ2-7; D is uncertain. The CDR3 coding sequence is TGTGCCAGCAGCGCTCGGTGGACCTCCTACGAGCAGTACTTC. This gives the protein CASSARWTSYEQYF.